What follows is one T cell receptor (beta chain) and its context. The antigen it binds to is not known. Per-base qualities were not stored, and no clone one base away is much larger. The protocol used for the library was the immunoSEQ multiplex PCR assay. Sourced from immuneACCESS, this table was stored by TCRdb with only in-frame sequences that have V and J called. A share of the clones is absent; for the studies checked, an unresolved V gene accounts for under half, and the remainder has no known explanation. This sample has 350,000 to 450,000 clones in its table, and 90% of those were observed once. The ten largest make up more than 6% of the sample. This record belongs to a study of control samples from healthy donors and cancer patients (dated by TCRdb to the early 2020s). V is reduced by 2 bases and J by 1 base, leaving a spacing of 8 bases between them. The germline V gene encodes CDR1 SGHTA and CDR2 FQGNSA. The CDR3 runs 14 residues from the cysteine to the phenylalanine. The sequence is cut down to CDR3 DNA, 42 bases in frame from base 1.

The sample taken for sequencing was PBMCs. This clonotype was sampled from a man aged 40-50 years with head and neck cancer. The chain is made from TRBV7-2 and TRBJ1-1, with TRBD1 as a weak D call on 5 bases. The DNA is as follows: TGTGCCAGCAGCTTAAAGGGGCGGAACACTGAAGCTTTCTTT. This codes for CASSLKGRNTEAFF. The CDR3 plus the reference TRBV7-2 and TRBJ1-1 genes for the other parts give the full variable domain: GAGVSQSPSNKVTEKGKDVELRCDPISGHTALYWYRQSLGQGLEFLIYFQGNSAPDKSGLPSDRFSAERTGGSVSTLTIQRTQQEDSAVYLCASSLKGRNTEAFFGQGTRLTVV.